This note documents a single TCR beta chain sequence. Its matching antigen is unknown. Treatment defined: oral pan-JAK inhibitor, 5-10 mg twice daily. PBMCs were stained for CD3, CD4 and CD8, and CD4+ and CD8+ T cells were sorted. This sample stems from a study of CD8+ T cells in alopecia areata. Study overall: In an open-label trial, patients got 5 to 10 mg tofacitinib twice daily. General study results and limits: Mice showed clearer TCR sharing than patients did, a gap that was possibly HLA-related.

Trimming took 4 bases from V and 2 from J; bases not matched to a gene: 5. The germline CDR1 and CDR2 sequences are SGDLS and YYNGEE. This CDR3 comprises 15 residues. Following RNA extraction, reverse transcription yielded cDNA that acted as the sequencing template. The protocol was immunoSEQ multiplex PCR, while the TCRdb copy is restricted to in-frame clones and leaves out a portion. The table lists about 200,000 clones, roughly 60% of them singletons, with about 5% in the top ten. Sample: CD4+ T cells sorted from blood, taken at week 24, from a patient treated with tofacitinib. The TCR originated in a human donor with alopecia areata. The rearrangement uses TRBV9 and TRBJ2-3; 9 bases are a match to TRBD1. CDR3 DNA sequence: TGTGCCAGCAGCCAAGGGACAGGGACCACAGATACGCAGTATTTT. Protein sequence: CASSQGTGTTDTQYF.